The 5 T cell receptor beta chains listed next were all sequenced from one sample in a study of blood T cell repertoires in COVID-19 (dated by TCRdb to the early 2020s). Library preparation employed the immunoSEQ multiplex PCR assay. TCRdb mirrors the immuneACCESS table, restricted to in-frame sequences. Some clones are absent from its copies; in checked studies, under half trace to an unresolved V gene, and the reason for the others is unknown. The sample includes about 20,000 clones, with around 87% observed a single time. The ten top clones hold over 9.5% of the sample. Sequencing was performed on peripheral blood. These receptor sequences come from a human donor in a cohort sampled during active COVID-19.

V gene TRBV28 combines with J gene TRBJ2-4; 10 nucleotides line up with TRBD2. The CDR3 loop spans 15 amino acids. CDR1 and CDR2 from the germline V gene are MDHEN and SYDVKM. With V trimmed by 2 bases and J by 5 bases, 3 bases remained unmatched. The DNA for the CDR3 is TGTGCCAGCAGTTTACTCGGGACTAGCGAAAACATTCAGTACTTC. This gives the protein CASSLLGTSENIQYF.

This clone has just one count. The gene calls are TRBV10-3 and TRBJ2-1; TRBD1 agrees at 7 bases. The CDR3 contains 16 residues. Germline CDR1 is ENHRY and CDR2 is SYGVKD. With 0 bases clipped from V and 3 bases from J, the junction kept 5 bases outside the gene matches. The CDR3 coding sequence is TGTGCCATCAGTGAGTCAAGTCAGGGGGACTACAATGAGCAGTTCTTC. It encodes CAISESSQGDYNEQFF.

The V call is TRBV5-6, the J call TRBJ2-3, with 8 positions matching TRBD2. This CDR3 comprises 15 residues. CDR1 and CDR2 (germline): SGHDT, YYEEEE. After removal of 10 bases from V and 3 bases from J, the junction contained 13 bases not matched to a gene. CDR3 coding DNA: TGTGCCCGCGGGGGCGGGGGCGGGAGGACAGATACGCAGTATTTT. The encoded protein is CARGGGGGRTDTQYF.

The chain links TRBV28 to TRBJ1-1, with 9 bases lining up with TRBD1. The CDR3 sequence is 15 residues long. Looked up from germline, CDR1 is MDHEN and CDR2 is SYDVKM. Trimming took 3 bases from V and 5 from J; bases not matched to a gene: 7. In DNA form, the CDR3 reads TGTGCCAGCAGTTTCTCCCCGGGGACAGGGACTGAAGCTTTCTTT. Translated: CASSFSPGTGTEAFF.

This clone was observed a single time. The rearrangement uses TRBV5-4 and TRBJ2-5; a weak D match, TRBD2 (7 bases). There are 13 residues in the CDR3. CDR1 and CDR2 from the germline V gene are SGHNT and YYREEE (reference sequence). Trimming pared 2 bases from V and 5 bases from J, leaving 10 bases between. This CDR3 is CASSLGGGETQYF. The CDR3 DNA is TGTGCCAGCAGCTTAGGGGGAGGGGAGACCCAGTACTTC.